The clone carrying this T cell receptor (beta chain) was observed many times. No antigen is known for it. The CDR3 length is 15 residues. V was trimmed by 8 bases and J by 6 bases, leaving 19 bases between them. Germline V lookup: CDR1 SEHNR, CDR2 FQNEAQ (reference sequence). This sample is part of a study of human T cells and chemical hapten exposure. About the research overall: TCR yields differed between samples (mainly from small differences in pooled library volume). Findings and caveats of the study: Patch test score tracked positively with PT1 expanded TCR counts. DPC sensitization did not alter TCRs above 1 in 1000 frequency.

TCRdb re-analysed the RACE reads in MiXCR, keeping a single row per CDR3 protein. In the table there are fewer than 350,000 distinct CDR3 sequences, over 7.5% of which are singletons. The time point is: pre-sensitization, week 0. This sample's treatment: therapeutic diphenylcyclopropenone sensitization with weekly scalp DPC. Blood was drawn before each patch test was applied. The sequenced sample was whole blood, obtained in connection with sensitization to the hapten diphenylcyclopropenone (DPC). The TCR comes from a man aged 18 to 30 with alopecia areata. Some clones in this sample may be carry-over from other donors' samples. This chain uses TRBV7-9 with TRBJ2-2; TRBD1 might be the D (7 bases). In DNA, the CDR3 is TGTGCCAGCCGCCTCACAGGGGAGGTAGCCGGGGAGCTGTTTTTT. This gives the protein CASRLTGEVAGELFF.